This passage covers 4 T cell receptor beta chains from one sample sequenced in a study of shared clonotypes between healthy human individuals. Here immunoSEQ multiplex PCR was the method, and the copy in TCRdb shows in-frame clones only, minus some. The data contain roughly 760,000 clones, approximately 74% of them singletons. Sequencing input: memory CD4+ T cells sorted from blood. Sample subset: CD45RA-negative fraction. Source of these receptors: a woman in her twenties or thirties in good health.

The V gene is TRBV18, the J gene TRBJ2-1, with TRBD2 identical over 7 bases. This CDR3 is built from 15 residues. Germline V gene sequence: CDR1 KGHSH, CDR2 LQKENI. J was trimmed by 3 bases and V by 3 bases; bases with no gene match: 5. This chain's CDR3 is CASSPGTNNYNEQFF. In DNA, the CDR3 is TGTGCCAGCTCACCCGGGACTAATAACTACAATGAGCAGTTCTTC. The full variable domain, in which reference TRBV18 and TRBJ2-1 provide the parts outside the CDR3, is NAGVMQNPRHLVRRRGQEARLRCSPMKGHSHVYWYRQLPEEGLKFMVYLQKENIIDESGMPKERFSAEFPKEGPSILRIQQVVRGDSAAYFCASSPGTNNYNEQFFGPGTRLTVL.

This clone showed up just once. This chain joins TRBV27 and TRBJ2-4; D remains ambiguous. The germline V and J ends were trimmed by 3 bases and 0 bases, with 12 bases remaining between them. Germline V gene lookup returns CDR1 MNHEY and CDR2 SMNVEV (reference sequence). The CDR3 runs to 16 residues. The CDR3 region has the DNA TGTGCCAGCAGTTTCACTTCAGTACTAGCCAAAAACATTCAGTACTTC. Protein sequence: CASSFTSVLAKNIQYF.

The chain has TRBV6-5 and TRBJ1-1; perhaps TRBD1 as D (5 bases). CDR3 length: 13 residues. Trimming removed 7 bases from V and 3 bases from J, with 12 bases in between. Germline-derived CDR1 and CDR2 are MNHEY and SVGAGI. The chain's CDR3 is CASTGLGYTEAFF. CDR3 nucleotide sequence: TGTGCCAGCACAGGGCTGGGGTACACTGAAGCTTTCTTT.

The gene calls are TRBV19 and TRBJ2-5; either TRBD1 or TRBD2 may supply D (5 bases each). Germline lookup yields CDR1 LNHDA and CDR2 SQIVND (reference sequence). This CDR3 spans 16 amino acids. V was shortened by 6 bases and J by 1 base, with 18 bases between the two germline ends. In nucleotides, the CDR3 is TGTGCCAGTAGCCTCACCCTGGTCGGGGCCCAAGAGACCCAGTACTTC. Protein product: CASSLTLVGAQETQYF.